The 21 T cell receptor beta chains presented below share a single source sample, sequenced in a study of blood T cell repertoires in COVID-19. The assay was immunoSEQ multiplex PCR, and TCRdb's table has in-frame clones only and misses some. The data hold over 120,000 clones, with around 81% observed a single time. Sequencing was performed on peripheral blood. Receptors originate from a human donor in a cohort sampled during active COVID-19.

The chain recombines TRBV15 with TRBJ1-6; D is perhaps TRBD1 (5 bases). This CDR3 is built from 18 residues. Germline values: CDR1 LNHNV, CDR2 YYDKDF (reference sequence). V gave up 3 bases and J gave up 0 bases, with 15 bases separating them. In DNA, the CDR3 is TGTGCCACCAGCAGCAACCAGGGATTGAGCTCCTATAATTCACCCCTCCACTTT. It encodes CATSSNQGLSSYNSPLHF.

The chain carries TRBV10-1 and TRBJ2-7; 11 bases line up with TRBD1. With 0 bases clipped from V and 4 bases from J, the junction kept 5 bases outside the gene matches. CDR1 is WNHNN and CDR2 is SYGVQD in the germline V gene (reference sequence). The CDR3 is made up of 16 amino acids. CDR3 nucleotide sequence: TGCGCCAGCAGTGAGTCAAAGGACAGGGGGCATTACGAGCAGTACTTC. It specifies CASSESKDRGHYEQYF.

The chain carries TRBV28 and TRBJ1-2; 8 bases line up with TRBD1. CDR1 is MDHEN, CDR2 SYDVKM, per germline. V shed 11 bases, J shed 8 bases, and the junction held 10 bases outside the gene matches. The CDR3 runs to 12 residues. This CDR3 is CAARTGNRGYTF. The CDR3 DNA reads as TGTGCCGCCCGGACAGGGAATCGCGGCTACACCTTC.

CDR3 nucleotide sequence: TGCGCCAGCAGTCAATCGGGACAGATCTACTATGGCTACACCTTC. It encodes CASSQSGQIYYGYTF. This sequence joins TRBV23-1 and TRBJ1-2; 7 bases map to TRBD1. Being an ORF, TRBV23-1 has a function that is uncertain. V trimming: 0 bases; J trimming: 3 bases; junction bases outside the gene matches: 4. This CDR3 is 15 amino acids long.

This clone was recorded at least ten times. The CDR3 spells CASSRGVEPQHF. The CDR3, as DNA: TGTGCCAGCAGCCGCGGAGTTGAGCCCCAGCATTTT. The gene calls are TRBV6-6 and TRBJ1-5; D is unresolved. Germline CDR1 reads MNHNY; CDR2 reads SVGAGI (reference sequence). With 6 bases removed from V and 8 bases from J, the gap between germline ends came to 11 bases. This CDR3 has 12 residues.

With regard to this clone: One end of the junction fails to match germline, which may point to a read error. The chain employs TRBV19 and TRBJ1-2; no reliable D call. This CDR3 comprises 11 residues. Germline CDR1 and CDR2: LNHDA and SQIVND (reference sequence). The CDR3 spells CASSIGENWRF. CDR3 coding DNA: TGTGCCAGTAGTATCGGGGAGAATTGGAGATTC.

The chain uses TRBV4-1 and TRBJ2-7; TRBD2 agrees at 7 bases. CDR1 and CDR2 from the germline V gene are MGHRA and YSYEKL. The CDR3 runs 15 residues. V gave up 1 base and J gave up 5 bases; unmatched junction bases: 8. The CDR3 loop is CASSQVPGGVHEQYF. The CDR3 DNA reads TGCGCCAGCAGCCAAGTCCCTGGGGGGGTACACGAGCAGTACTTC.

The gene calls are TRBV21-1 and TRBJ2-1; the table's D call, TRBD1, has no DNA check behind it. TRBV21-1 represents a pseudogene. This CDR3 has 21 amino acids. CDR3 sequence reads: CASSKVQGEGPLPSSYNEQFF. The CDR3 nucleotides are TGTGCCAGCAGCAAAGTACAGGGGGAGGGCCCACTACCTAGCTCCTACAATGAGCAGTTCTTC.

The chain carries TRBV7-9 and TRBJ2-7, with 9 bases fitting TRBD1. The germline CDR1 and CDR2 sequences are SEHNR and FQNEAQ (reference sequence). This CDR3 spans 15 amino acids. The V segment lost 1 base and the J segment 2 bases; nucleotides outside the gene matches: 3. CDR3 region: CASSLGGQGPYEQYF. CDR3 nucleotide sequence: TGTGCCAGCAGCTTAGGGGGACAGGGCCCCTACGAGCAGTACTTC. Using reference TRBV7-9 and TRBJ2-7 for the parts outside the CDR3, the full variable domain is DTGVSQNPRHKITKRGQNVTFRCDPISEHNRLYWYRQTLGQGPEFLTYFQNEAQLEKSRLLSDRFSAERPKGSFSTLEIQRTEQGDSAMYLCASSLGGQGPYEQYFGPGTRLTVT.

The chain couples TRBV5-6 to TRBJ1-5; D is undetermined. The CDR3 totals 9 residues. Germline lookup yields CDR1 SGHDT and CDR2 YYEEEE. V gave up 9 bases and J gave up 5 bases, with 3 bases separating them. The CDR3 DNA is TGTGCCACTTATCAGCCCCAGCATTTT. As protein: CATYQPQHF.

The genes are TRBV20-1 and TRBJ1-5; 10 nucleotides align to TRBD1. V was pared by 3 bases and J by 4 bases, with 9 bases of the junction left unmatched. The CDR3 runs to 16 residues. Looked up from germline, CDR1 is DFQATT and CDR2 is SNEGSKA (reference sequence). CDR3 sequence: CSASWVDRGRNQPQHF. CDR3 bases: TGCAGTGCTAGTTGGGTCGACAGGGGGCGGAATCAGCCCCAGCATTTT.

The count of this clone is one. This specimen includes other DNA sequences encoding the same CDR3. The rearrangement joins TRBV5-6 to TRBJ2-1; 10 bases fit TRBD2. This CDR3 contains 15 residues. The J segment lost 3 bases and the V segment lost 4 bases, leaving 4 bases of the junction unmatched. The germline V gene has CDR1 SGHDT and CDR2 YYEEEE. The DNA of the CDR3 is TGTGCCAGCAGCCCGAGGACTAGCGGCTACAATGAGCAGTTCTTC. This gives the protein CASSPRTSGYNEQFF.

The rearrangement uses TRBV7-2 and TRBJ2-1; 9 positions match TRBD2. This CDR3 spans 16 amino acids. Germline loops: CDR1 SGHTA, CDR2 FQGNSA. J gave up 7 bases and V 5 bases, and 12 bases lay outside the gene matches. CDR3 sequence reads: CASSAWEVAGVNEQFF. The DNA for the CDR3 is TGTGCCAGCAGCGCCTGGGAGGTAGCGGGAGTTAATGAGCAGTTCTTC.

This clone was seen only once. The rearrangement uses TRBV15 and TRBJ2-1; D perhaps matches TRBD1 (6 bases). V lost 5 bases to trimming and J lost 5 bases, with 10 bases between them. Germline values: CDR1 LNHNV, CDR2 YYDKDF (reference sequence). The length of the CDR3 is 13 residues. The CDR3: CATSGTFDNEQFF. The CDR3, as DNA: TGTGCCACCAGCGGGACATTCGACAATGAGCAGTTCTTC.

The genes are TRBV28 and TRBJ1-5; no reliable D call. Trimming left V 3 bases short and J 0 bases short, with 9 bases between. Germline CDR1 is MDHEN and CDR2 is SYDVKM. The CDR3 is made up of 15 amino acids. DNA of the CDR3: TGTGCCAGCAGTTTGACACCCTATAGCAATCAGCCCCAGCATTTT. The encoded protein is CASSLTPYSNQPQHF.

This rearrangement joins TRBV6-5 to TRBJ1-2; the D gene is possibly TRBD1 (6 bases). The V gene lost 2 bases and the J gene lost 4 bases, with 14 bases spanning the gap. From germline, CDR1 is MNHEY and CDR2 SVGAGI. The CDR3 is 15 residues long. The CDR3 bases are TGTGCCAGCAGTTACACACCCGGGACACCCTATGGCTACACCTTC. This codes for CASSYTPGTPYGYTF.

V and J are TRBV4-2 and TRBJ2-3; 9 bases map to TRBD2. In germline, CDR1 is LGHNA, CDR2 YNFKEQ. The CDR3 has 16 amino acids. V dropped 0 bases and J dropped 1; count of bases not matched to a gene: 2. This chain's CDR3 is CASSQDPSGGTDTQYF. DNA for the CDR3: TGTGCCAGCAGCCAAGATCCTAGCGGGGGCACAGATACGCAGTATTTT.

The rearrangement links TRBV7-9 to TRBJ2-5; 10 bases map to TRBD1. Trimming removed 7 bases from V and 0 bases from J; junction bases left unmatched: 8. Per the germline V gene, CDR1 is SEHNR and CDR2 is FQNEAQ (reference sequence). This CDR3 contains 16 residues. CDR3 amino acids: CASTPGTGANQETQYF. The CDR3 DNA is TGTGCCAGCACCCCTGGGACAGGGGCGAACCAAGAGACCCAGTACTTC.

The genes are TRBV5-1 and TRBJ1-2; maybe TRBD1 (5 bases). V was clipped by 2 bases and J by 2 bases, with 22 bases between them. Germline CDR1 is SGHRS and CDR2 is YFSETQ. The CDR3 runs 18 residues. The CDR3 loop reads CASSFPTLGQLRNYGYTF. DNA of the CDR3: TGCGCCAGCAGCTTCCCGACATTGGGGCAGCTTCGAAACTATGGCTACACCTTC.

DNA of the CDR3: TGTGCCAGCAGGGACGGCGGGGTGTGGGATACGCAGTATTTT. It translates to CASRDGGVWDTQYF. The rearrangement uses TRBV2 and TRBJ2-3; D is perhaps TRBD2 (6 bases). This CDR3 is built from 14 residues. Germline values: CDR1 SNHLY, CDR2 FYNNEI. V dropped 6 bases and J dropped 6 bases, with 16 bases sitting between them.

V usage is TRBV19 and J usage is TRBJ1-4; 7 bases line up with TRBD1. CDR1 and CDR2 from the germline V gene are LNHDA and SQIVND (reference sequence). The CDR3 consists of 14 residues. V lost 11 bases and J lost 2; bases outside the gene matches: 8. CDR3 protein: CAGRQGSTNEKLFF. The CDR3 DNA reads as TGTGCCGGAAGACAGGGATCCACTAATGAAAAACTGTTTTTT.